This entry lists 18 T cell receptor beta chains sequenced from one sample in a study of blood T cell repertoires in COVID-19. TCRdb keeps only in-frame clones here, not all; method: immunoSEQ multiplex PCR. The sample holds about 56,000 clones; more than 80% are singletons and the top ten take roughly a fifth. The sequenced sample consisted of peripheral blood. These receptors all stem from a human donor in a cohort sampled during active COVID-19.

This clone was observed a single time. V usage is TRBV30 and J usage is TRBJ2-1; 8 nucleotides align to TRBD1. V shed 3 bases, J shed 7 bases, and the junction held 5 bases outside the gene matches. Germline lookup yields CDR1 GTSNPN and CDR2 SVGIG (reference sequence). The CDR3 covers 13 residues. The CDR3 region is CAWRSDRVNEQFF. CDR3 nucleotides: TGTGCCTGGAGATCGGACAGGGTGAATGAGCAGTTCTTC.

The chain links TRBV5-1 to TRBJ1-2, with 10 bases aligning to TRBD1. Germline lookup yields CDR1 SGHRS and CDR2 YFSETQ. CDR3 length: 19 residues. Losses at the gene ends were 4 bases for V and 4 bases for J; bases not matched to a gene: 19. This chain's CDR3 is CASSQHSIPGQGKVYGYTF. The CDR3 DNA reads TGCGCCAGCAGCCAACACTCGATACCGGGACAGGGGAAAGTCTATGGCTACACCTTC.

In this sample, this clone turned up once. The rearrangement links TRBV5-6 to TRBJ1-4, with 9 nucleotides matching TRBD1. V trimming: 0 bases; J trimming: 11 bases; junction bases outside the gene matches: 5. Germline V gives CDR1 SGHDT, CDR2 YYEEEE. The CDR3 spans 14 residues. DNA for the CDR3: TGTGCCAGCAGCTTGGGGGACAGGGATGGGAAACTGTTTTTT. Translating it yields CASSLGDRDGKLFF.

The V call is TRBV2, the J call TRBJ2-1; tentative D call: TRBD2 (6 bases). The CDR3 is made up of 12 amino acids. CDR1 and CDR2 (germline): SNHLY, FYNNEI. V lost 7 bases and J 7 bases, leaving 11 bases between the germline ends. The CDR3 protein is CASNPGGNEQFF. The CDR3 coding sequence is TGTGCCAGCAATCCCGGGGGAAATGAGCAGTTCTTC.

This chain joins TRBV6-5 and TRBJ2-7; the match to TRBD1 covers 9 bases. The CDR3 extends over 13 amino acids. From germline, CDR1 is MNHEY and CDR2 SVGAGI. The V and J ends lost 8 bases and 4 bases, in that order; junction bases with no gene match: 6. CDR3: CASGRDRVYEQYF. Here the CDR3 DNA reads TGTGCCAGCGGCCGGGACAGGGTTTACGAGCAGTACTTC.

J is TRBJ2-6 and V is TRBV6-5; D is perhaps TRBD2 (5 bases). CDR1 is MNHEY and CDR2 is SVGAGI in the germline V gene. V was trimmed by 5 bases and J by 0 bases, leaving 8 bases between them. The CDR3 spans 15 residues. CDR3: CASSPGYSGANVLTF. CDR3 bases: TGTGCCAGCAGTCCGGGGTACTCTGGGGCCAACGTCCTGACTTTC.

This clone was seen a single time. V is TRBV4-3 and J is TRBJ2-7, with D possibly TRBD2 on 5 matching bases. The CDR3 extends over 15 amino acids. Between the trimmed V and J ends, which lost 3 bases and 0 bases, there was a span of 12 bases. The germline gives CDR1 LGHNA, CDR2 YSLEER. CDR3 amino acids: CASSQTLAYSYEQYF. The CDR3 nucleotides read TGCGCCAGCAGCCAGACCCTAGCCTACTCCTACGAGCAGTACTTC.

Concerning this clone: One end of the junction is discordant with germline, which a read error may explain. The DNA of the CDR3 is TGTGCCAGTAGCCTAGCGGGGGGGCCCGGCACCGGGGAGCTGTTTTTT. This translates into CASSLAGGPGTGELFF. The chain uses TRBV3-1 (or the pseudogene TRBV3-2) and TRBJ2-2; 12 nucleotides agree with TRBD2. This CDR3 region has 16 residues. Germline V gene data show CDR1 as LGHDT and CDR2 as YNNKEL (reference sequence).

This chain links TRBV7-2 with TRBJ2-3, with D possibly TRBD2 on 5 matching bases. Per the germline V gene, CDR1 is SGHTA and CDR2 is FQGNSA. The V end was cut by 1 base, the J end by 3 bases, with 11 bases between. This CDR3 has 15 residues. CDR3 sequence reads: CASSLGTPRTDTQYF. The CDR3 DNA follows: TGTGCCAGCAGCTTAGGGACTCCCCGGACAGATACGCAGTATTTT.

The chain carries TRBV6-7 and TRBJ2-1; D perhaps matches TRBD1 (7 bases). TRBV6-7 is an ORF, with its function uncertain. CDR3 length equals 17 residues. V was clipped by 1 base and J by 7 bases, with 20 bases between them. CDR3: CASSYCGVGDSRNEQFF. The CDR3 bases are TGTGCCAGCAGTTACTGCGGGGTCGGGGACAGTAGAAATGAGCAGTTCTTC.

The rearrangement uses TRBV6-4 and TRBJ2-3; 7 bases line up with TRBD1. The V and J ends lost 5 bases and 0 bases, in that order; junction bases with no gene match: 14. CDR1 and CDR2 from the germline V gene are MRHNA and SNTAGT. The CDR3 spans 18 residues. CDR3 in amino acids: CASSSWDRTRPSTDTQYF. The CDR3 DNA sequence: TGTGCCAGCAGTTCGTGGGACAGAACTCGACCTAGCACAGATACGCAGTATTTT.

The chain uses TRBV30 and TRBJ1-1; TRBD1 aligns across 8 bases. The CDR3 has 14 residues. The V gene's germline CDR1 is GTSNPN and CDR2 SVGIG (reference sequence). V lost 3 bases to trimming and J lost 2 bases; unmatched junction nucleotides: 5. CDR3 DNA sequence: TGTGCCTGGAGCCCGGACAGGGACAACACTGAAGCTTTCTTT. Translation gives CAWSPDRDNTEAFF.

The V and J genes are TRBV7-2 and TRBJ1-5; TRBD1 matches at 8 bases. Germline CDR1 reads SGHTA; CDR2 reads FQGNSA. The CDR3 has 15 residues. The junction had 8 bases not matched to a gene; V was cut back by 6 bases and J by 4 bases. The CDR3 region is CASSRDRLLNQPQHF. CDR3 DNA sequence: TGTGCCAGCAGTCGGGACAGGCTACTAAATCAGCCCCAGCATTTT.

The chain combines TRBV7-8 with TRBJ1-5, with a weak D call TRBD1 (6 bases). V was pared by 2 bases and J by 0 bases, with 14 bases between. Germline V lookup: CDR1 SGHVS, CDR2 FQNEAQ. This CDR3 contains 17 residues. The CDR3 loop is CASSLSTGGYSNQPQHF. The CDR3, as DNA: TGTGCCAGCAGCTTATCTACTGGGGGCTATAGCAATCAGCCCCAGCATTTT.

J is TRBJ1-3 and V is TRBV18, with TRBD1 identical over 12 bases. The V gene's germline CDR1 is KGHSH and CDR2 LQKENI. This CDR3 is 18 amino acids long. V lost 6 bases and J lost 3; bases outside the gene matches: 12. The CDR3 DNA is TGTGCCAGCTCCCTCCGGGACAGGGGGCTTTTCTATGGAAACACCATATATTTT. This gives the protein CASSLRDRGLFYGNTIYF.

The chain is built from TRBV6-5 and TRBJ2-1, with D perhaps matching TRBD2 (5 bases). Germline V gene data show CDR1 as MNHEY and CDR2 as SVGAGI. The CDR3 totals 14 residues. V lost 11 bases, J lost 1 base, and 15 bases lay in between. CDR3 protein: CALLERESYNEQFF. CDR3 sequence (DNA): TGTGCCCTGCTTGAGAGGGAATCCTACAATGAGCAGTTCTTC.

The rearrangement uses TRBV4-3 and TRBJ2-1, with 8 positions matching TRBD1. CDR1 and CDR2 (germline): LGHNA, YSLEER. Trimming removed 5 bases from V and 5 bases from J; junction bases left unmatched: 5. The CDR3 runs 14 residues. Here the CDR3 reads CASSMDRDDNEQFF. CDR3 DNA sequence: TGCGCCAGCAGCATGGACAGGGACGACAATGAGCAGTTCTTC.

The rearrangement links TRBV7-9 to TRBJ1-3; 7 bases map to TRBD1. The V gene end was trimmed by 5 bases and the J gene end by 4 bases; junction bases not matched to a gene: 5. This CDR3 contains 14 residues. From germline, CDR1 is SEHNR and CDR2 FQNEAQ (reference sequence). For the CDR3, the DNA is TGTGCCAGCAGCAGGACAGGCCGGGGAAACACCATATATTTT. Protein product: CASSRTGRGNTIYF.